The present entry profiles one TCR beta chain with its context. Some clones are missing from TCRdb's copy, which holds only in-frame ones; the method was immunoSEQ multiplex PCR. Of more than 9,500 clones listed, 70% to 85% are singletons. These data are taken from a study of graft-versus-host responses after intestinal transplantation. CDR3 size: 14 residues. Germline CDR1 LNHDA, CDR2 SQIVND (reference sequence). Trimming removed 4 bases from V and 4 bases from J, with 13 bases in between. V gene TRBV19 combines with J gene TRBJ2-5, with TRBD2 as a possible D gene (7 bases). The clonotype comes from a human patient who received an intestinal transplant, so some T cells may come from the graft donor. The starting material was PBMCs, obtained around 310 days after intestinal transplant. This CDR3 is CASSTGGGAETQYF. CDR3 nucleotide sequence: TGTGCCAGTAGTACCGGCGGGGGCGCAGAGACCCAGTACTTC.